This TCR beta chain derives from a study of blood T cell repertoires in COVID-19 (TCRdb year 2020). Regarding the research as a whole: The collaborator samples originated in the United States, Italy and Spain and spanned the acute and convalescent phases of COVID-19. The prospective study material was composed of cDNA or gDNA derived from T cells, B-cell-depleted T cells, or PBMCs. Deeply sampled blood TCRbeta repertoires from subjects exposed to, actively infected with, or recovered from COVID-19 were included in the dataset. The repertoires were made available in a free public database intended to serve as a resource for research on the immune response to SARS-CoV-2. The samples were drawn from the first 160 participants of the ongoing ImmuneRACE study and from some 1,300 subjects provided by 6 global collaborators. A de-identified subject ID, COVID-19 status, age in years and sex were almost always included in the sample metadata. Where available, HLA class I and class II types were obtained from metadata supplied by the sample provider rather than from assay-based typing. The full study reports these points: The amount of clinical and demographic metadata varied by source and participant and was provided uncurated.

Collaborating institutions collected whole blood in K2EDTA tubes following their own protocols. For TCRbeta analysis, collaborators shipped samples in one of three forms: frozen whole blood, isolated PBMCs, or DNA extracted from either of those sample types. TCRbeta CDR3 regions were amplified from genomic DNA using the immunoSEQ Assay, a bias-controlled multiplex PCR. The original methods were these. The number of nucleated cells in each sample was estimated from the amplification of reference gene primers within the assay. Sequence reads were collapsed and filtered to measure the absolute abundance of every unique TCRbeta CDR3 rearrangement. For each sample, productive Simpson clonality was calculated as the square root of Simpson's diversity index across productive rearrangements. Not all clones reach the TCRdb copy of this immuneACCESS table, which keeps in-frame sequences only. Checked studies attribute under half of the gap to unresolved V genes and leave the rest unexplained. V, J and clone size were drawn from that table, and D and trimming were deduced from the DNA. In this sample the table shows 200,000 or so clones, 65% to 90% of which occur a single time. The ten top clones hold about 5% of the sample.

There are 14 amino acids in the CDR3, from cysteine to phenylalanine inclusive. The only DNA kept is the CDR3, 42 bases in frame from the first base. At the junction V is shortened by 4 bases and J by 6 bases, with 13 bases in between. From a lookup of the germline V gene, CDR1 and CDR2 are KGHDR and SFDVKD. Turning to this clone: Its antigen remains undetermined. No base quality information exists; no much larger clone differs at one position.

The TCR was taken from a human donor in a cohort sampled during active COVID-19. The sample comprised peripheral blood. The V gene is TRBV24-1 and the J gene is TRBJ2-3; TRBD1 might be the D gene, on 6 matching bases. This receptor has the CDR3 CATSEGRGRDTQYF. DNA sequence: TGTGCCACCAGTGAGGGCAGGGGTCGGGATACGCAGTATTTT.